This passage covers 23 T cell receptor beta chains from one sample sequenced in a study of shared clonotypes between healthy human individuals. Produced via immunoSEQ multiplex PCR; TCRdb's table is partial and in-frame only. This table has around 2,000,000 clones, 85% to 95% appearing once. Terminally differentiated effector memory CD45RA+ cells were left out of the naive CD8 fraction, which was CD45RO-negative and positively selected for CCR7. Source material: naive CD8+ T cells from PBMCs. These receptors came from a man aged 18-30 years in good health. Some clones in this sample may be carry-over from other donors' samples.

V is TRBV7-8 and J is TRBJ2-7; D is unclear. CDR3 length equals 14 residues. Trimming cost V 3 bases and J 0 bases, with 9 bases left between them. Germline CDR1 is SGHVS and CDR2 is FQNEAQ. CDR3 loop: CASSFPGSSYEQYF. As DNA, the CDR3 is TGTGCCAGCAGCTTTCCGGGTAGCTCCTACGAGCAGTACTTC.

In this sample, this clone turned up once. The V call is TRBV6-5, the J call TRBJ2-7; 7 bases line up with TRBD2. Germline loops: CDR1 MNHEY, CDR2 SVGAGI. The ends lost 4 bases at V and 7 bases at J; junction bases unmatched: 10. This CDR3 has 14 residues. CDR3 nucleotides: TGTGCCAGCAGTTGGAGGTCGGGACTACGGGAGCAGTACTTC. This codes for CASSWRSGLREQYF.

The J gene is TRBJ1-5, the V gene TRBV19; D gene ambiguous. The germline V gene encodes CDR1 LNHDA and CDR2 SQIVND (reference sequence). The CDR3 covers 17 residues. V was pared by 1 base and J by 0 bases, with 13 bases between. CDR3 nucleotide sequence: TGTGCCAGTAGTATAGTTACACCTTTCTATAGCAATCAGCCCCAGCATTTT. It codes for CASSIVTPFYSNQPQHF.

The chain couples TRBV19 to TRBJ2-1; 7 bases match TRBD2. CDR1 LNHDA and CDR2 SQIVND come from the germline V gene (reference sequence). J lost 8 bases, V lost 5 bases, and 18 bases had no gene match. The CDR3 length is 17 residues. CDR3 in amino acids: CASSHQWDYLLRDEQFF. CDR3 bases: TGTGCCAGTAGTCACCAATGGGACTACCTCCTCCGGGATGAGCAGTTCTTC.

This chain connects TRBV27 to TRBJ2-7, with D possibly TRBD2 on 6 matching bases. The germline CDR1 and CDR2 sequences are MNHEY and SMNVEV (reference sequence). V was cut by 4 bases and J by 4 bases, with 17 bases left in between. This CDR3 contains 15 residues. CDR3 bases: TGTGCCAGCAGTTCGAAACTAGCCACGGATTACGAGCAGTACTTC. Protein sequence: CASSSKLATDYEQYF.

This clone was seen a handful of times. The V gene is TRBV27, the J gene TRBJ2-7; possibly TRBD1 for D (5 bases). The germline V gene has CDR1 MNHEY and CDR2 SMNVEV (reference sequence). With 0 bases removed from V and 0 bases from J, the gap between germline ends came to 12 bases. This CDR3 is built from 16 residues. The CDR3 loop reads CASSLSPDSSSYEQYF. The CDR3 region has the DNA TGTGCCAGCAGTTTATCCCCCGACAGTTCCTCCTACGAGCAGTACTTC.

The chain combines TRBV27 with TRBJ2-7, with D possibly called TRBD1 or TRBD2 (5 bases each). The germline gives CDR1 MNHEY, CDR2 SMNVEV (reference sequence). V dropped 7 bases and J dropped 0 bases, with 19 bases sitting between them. The CDR3 is made up of 16 amino acids. CDR3 loop: CASTSGRGTISYEQYF. For the CDR3, the DNA is TGTGCCAGCACCTCGGGACGGGGAACCATCTCCTACGAGCAGTACTTC.

This rearrangement joins TRBV28 to TRBJ1-5; D uncertain. Trimming cost V 7 bases and J 6 bases, with 16 bases left between them. Germline V gives CDR1 MDHEN, CDR2 SYDVKM. The CDR3 covers 14 residues. DNA for the CDR3: TGTGCCAGCATTGACCCCAGCCTCTTTCAGCCCCAGCATTTT. It codes for CASIDPSLFQPQHF.

The chain joins TRBV9 to TRBJ2-1; TRBD2 matches 12 bases. CDR1 is SGDLS, CDR2 YYNGEE, per germline. After removal of 1 base from V and 8 bases from J, the junction contained 4 bases not matched to a gene. The CDR3 runs 15 residues. CDR3 residues: CASSVSRLAGDEQFF. The DNA for the CDR3 is TGTGCCAGCAGCGTATCCCGACTAGCGGGAGATGAGCAGTTCTTC.

In its sample, this clone was seen once. The J gene is TRBJ1-2, the V gene TRBV10-3; D remains ambiguous. The ends were cut back, 8 bases at V and 4 bases at J, with 11 bases in the middle. Germline V gives CDR1 ENHRY, CDR2 SYGVKD. The CDR3 totals 12 residues. The CDR3 spells CAISPGSYGYTF. CDR3 bases: TGTGCCATCTCCCCGGGAAGCTATGGCTACACCTTC.

This clone was picked up one time. The chain is built from TRBV6-7 and TRBJ2-7; TRBD2 matches at 7 bases. TRBV6-7 carries the ORF label, with uncertain function. The CDR3 is 16 residues long. Trimming at V came to 1 base and at J to 5 bases, leaving 11 bases not matched to a gene. The CDR3 sequence is CASSYYVGRTSNEQYF. The CDR3 nucleotides read TGTGCCAGCAGTTACTATGTCGGACGGACTAGTAACGAGCAGTACTTC.

This chain connects TRBV30 to TRBJ2-2; D gene uncertain. The CDR3 loop spans 12 amino acids. Germline CDR1 and CDR2: GTSNPN and SVGIG (reference sequence). Between the trimmed V and J ends, which lost 2 bases and 6 bases, there was a span of 7 bases. CDR3 sequence (DNA): TGTGCCTGGAGTCCCCTCGCCGGGGAGCTGTTTTTT. Translating it yields CAWSPLAGELFF.

The chain employs TRBV28 and TRBJ2-7; 16 bases map to TRBD2. Germline V gives CDR1 MDHEN, CDR2 SYDVKM. J was trimmed by 6 bases and V by 8 bases; bases with no gene match: 7. This CDR3 comprises 15 residues. CDR3 DNA: TGTGCCAGCTCGGGACTAGCGGGAGGGAATATCGAGCAGTACTTC. Residues: CASSGLAGGNIEQYF.

This clone is a singleton in its sample. The chain couples TRBV7-9 to TRBJ2-5; 9 nucleotides match TRBD1. Germline loops: CDR1 SEHNR, CDR2 FQNEAQ (reference sequence). Trimming cost V 5 bases and J 9 bases; bases outside gene matches: 13. CDR3 length: 15 residues. CDR3: CASSVRDRDVRAQYF. In DNA, the CDR3 is TGTGCCAGCAGCGTCCGGGACAGGGATGTTAGGGCCCAGTACTTC.

The DNA for the CDR3 is TGTGCCAGCAGTTACTCGGAAGGGAATCAAGAGACCCAGTACTTC. It specifies CASSYSEGNQETQYF. The chain links TRBV6-5 to TRBJ2-5; the D is unclear. Germline CDR1 reads MNHEY; CDR2 reads SVGAGI. This CDR3 spans 15 amino acids. Trimming cost V 0 bases and J 2 bases, with 10 bases left between them.

The chain uses TRBV21-1 and TRBJ2-7; the DNA was not compared with TRBD1, the D call given in the table. TRBV21-1 counts as a pseudogene. This CDR3 is built from 23 residues. The DNA of the CDR3 is TGTGCCAGCAGCAACTCCTCAACACCGTACCGGGACAGGCGGGGGACGGAGAGATCCGAGCAGTACTTC. Protein product: CASSNSSTPYRDRRGTERSEQYF.

The chain is built from TRBV2 and TRBJ1-4; possibly TRBD1 for D (6 bases). Trimming shortened V by 5 bases and J by 3 bases, and 22 bases separated the two germline ends. Germline V gives CDR1 SNHLY, CDR2 FYNNEI. The length of the CDR3 is 18 residues. CDR3 bases: TGTGCCAGCAGTACTAACAGGGAGGGGTTTTCTGCTAATGAAAAACTGTTTTTT. Its protein is CASSTNREGFSANEKLFF.

The rearrangement uses TRBV12-5 and TRBJ2-1; TRBD2 matches 8 bases. The J segment lost 13 bases and the V segment lost 5 bases, leaving 7 bases of the junction unmatched. The CDR3 contains 12 residues. Germline assignment: CDR1 LGHNT and CDR2 FRNRAP. CDR3 sequence: CASGVQGTSQFF. The CDR3 DNA sequence: TGTGCTAGTGGTGTGCAAGGGACTAGTCAGTTCTTC.

The rearrangement uses TRBV19 and TRBJ1-1, with a tentative D call TRBD1 (5 bases). Looked up from germline, CDR1 is LNHDA and CDR2 is SQIVND (reference sequence). Trimming removed 5 bases at V and 0 bases at J, with 16 bases between. This CDR3 region has 16 residues. The chain's CDR3 is CASSLRSGFMNTEAFF. The DNA for the CDR3 is TGTGCCAGTAGTCTTCGTTCAGGGTTTATGAACACTGAAGCTTTCTTT. Full variable domain (rest looked up from reference TRBV19 and TRBJ1-1): DGGITQSPKYLFRKEGQNVTLSCEQNLNHDAMYWYRQDPGQGLRLIYYSQIVNDFQKGDIAEGYSVSREKKESFPLTVTSAQKNPTAFYLCASSLRSGFMNTEAFFGQGTRLTVV.

The rearrangement joins TRBV30 to TRBJ1-5; D gene uncertain. With 2 bases removed from V and 0 bases from J, the gap between germline ends came to 11 bases. The CDR3 runs to 15 residues. Looked up from germline, CDR1 is GTSNPN and CDR2 is SVGIG (reference sequence). The DNA of the CDR3 is TGTGCCTGGAGTCTAGGACGTCCTAGCAATCAGCCCCAGCATTTT. Translation gives CAWSLGRPSNQPQHF.

The V and J genes are TRBV6-5 and TRBJ1-2; TRBD1 matches 8 bases. V trimming: 6 bases; J trimming: 7 bases; junction bases outside the gene matches: 10. The CDR3 totals 14 residues. Germline V CDR1 and CDR2: MNHEY, SVGAGI. CDR3: CASRGTGPAGGYTF. Written as DNA, the CDR3 is TGTGCCAGCAGGGGGACAGGTCCTGCGGGTGGCTACACCTTC.

The rearrangement joins TRBV9 to TRBJ1-1; D is ambiguous. The germline gives CDR1 SGDLS, CDR2 YYNGEE. The CDR3 is 15 amino acids. Deletions cut 1 base from V and 0 bases from J, with 10 bases between. CDR3 in DNA: TGTGCCAGCAGCGTAAGAGGGTCAGTGAACACTGAAGCTTTCTTT. The encoded protein is CASSVRGSVNTEAFF.

The V call is TRBV7-3, the J call TRBJ1-5; possible D gene TRBD1, 6 bases. With 5 bases removed from V and 3 bases from J, the gap between germline ends came to 14 bases. The CDR3 totals 15 residues. The germline CDR1 and CDR2 sequences are SGHTA and FQGTGA. CDR3 region: CASSLAGQLNQPQHF. In DNA form, the CDR3 reads TGTGCCAGCAGCCTTGCCGGACAGCTCAATCAGCCCCAGCATTTT.